This is a list of T cell receptor beta chains from one sample in a study of Graves' ophthalmopathy and Graves' hyperthyroidism. Each CDR3 protein gets one entry after TCRdb re-called the multiplex PCR reads with MiXCR. Counted here are 350,000 to 400,000 distinct CDR3 sequences, about 17% occurring once; the ten biggest clones make up roughly 1.6%. The specimen sequenced was peripheral blood. These receptors were taken from a woman between 18 and 29 years old with Graves' ophthalmopathy. Each CDR3 is given with its conserved first and last residue. D genes are given only for firm matches. Only part of the rows carry a size: once, few, many, or a class if the clone is expanded.

v_gene	abundance	d_gene	j_gene	CDR3nt	CDR3aa
TRBV19	many	TRBD1	TRBJ1-5	TGTGCCAGTAGTATTATGGAGGGGGCGGGGAATCAGCCCCAGCATTTT	CASSIMEGAGNQPQHF
TRBV27	many	-	TRBJ1-6	TGTGCCACCCGGGGGGCTCCTACTAATTCACCCCTCCACTTT	CATRGAPTNSPLHF
TRBV19	-	-	TRBJ2-7	TGTGCCAGTAGTCGGTCAGTGAACTCCTACGAGCAGTACTTC	CASSRSVNSYEQYF
TRBV15	many	TRBD1	TRBJ1-3	TGTGCCACCAGCAGAGACCGGGACAGGGGCATCTCTGGAAACACCATATATTTT	CATSRDRDRGISGNTIYF
TRBV28	many	-	TRBJ1-1	TGTGCCAGCAGCCCGAATAACCGAGGAGCTTTCTTT	CASSPNNRGAFF
TRBV5-5	many	TRBD2	TRBJ2-7	TGTGCCAGCAGACACTCTAGCGGGAGCGACGAGCAGTACTTC	CASRHSSGSDEQYF
TRBV6-5	few	-	TRBJ1-6	TGTGCCAGCAGTTACGGGGGGAGCTCCTATAATTCACCCCTCCACTTT	CASSYGGSSYNSPLHF
TRBV5-1	many	TRBD1	TRBJ2-5	TGCGCCAGCAGCATACGACAGGGGCGAGAGACCCAGTACTTC	CASSIRQGRETQYF
TRBV30	-	TRBD1	TRBJ1-1	TGTGCCTGGAGTGGGGCTCAGGGGGCGTCTGGCGGTTTCTTT	CAWSGAQGASGGFF
TRBV28	-	-	TRBJ2-4	TGTGCCAGCCTTAACCAGGGGGGGGTGAGCGACATTCAGTACTTC	CASLNQGGVSDIQYF
TRBV12-3/TRBV12-4	few	TRBD1	TRBJ2-7	TGTGCCAGCAGTCCTCAGGGACAGGGGGCCTACGAGCAGTACTTC	CASSPQGQGAYEQYF
TRBV30	many	-	TRBJ2-2	TGTGCCTGGAGTGTATCCCGATTGACCGGGGAGCTGTTTTTT	CAWSVSRLTGELFF
TRBV19	many	TRBD1	TRBJ1-5	TGTGCCAGTAGTATAGATTGGCAGACAGGGACGGGAGTCGGTGGCAATCAGCCCCAGCATTTT	CASSIDWQTGTGVGGNQPQHF
TRBV29-1	many	TRBD2	TRBJ2-7	TGCAGCGTTGTGTGGAGGGACTACTCCTACGAGCAGTACTTC	CSVVWRDYSYEQYF
TRBV6-2/TRBV6-3	many	TRBD1	TRBJ1-5	TGTGCCAGCGGGACAGGGACCAATCAGCCCCAGCATTTT	CASGTGTNQPQHF
TRBV4-1	many	-	TRBJ2-4	TGCGCCAGCAGCCAAGGGGGGGGAGGGGGCGGAAACATTCAGTACTTC	CASSQGGGGGGNIQYF
TRBV9	many	TRBD1	TRBJ2-2	TGTGCCAGCACCCGACAGGGGGCGAGCACCGGGGAGCTGTTTTTT	CASTRQGASTGELFF
TRBV20-1	many	-	TRBJ2-5	TGCAGTGCTAGAGAATGGCAGGGAGGAGTTGCGACCCAGTACTTC	CSAREWQGGVATQYF
TRBV5-6	many	TRBD2	TRBJ2-7	TGTGCCAGCAGTCTCGGGGCTAGCGGGGGGGCGGACTACGAGCAGTACTTC	CASSLGASGGADYEQYF
TRBV29-1	many	-	TRBJ1-2	TGCAGCGTTGTGATCAACTATGGCTACACCTTC	CSVVINYGYTF
TRBV28	many	-	TRBJ1-1	TGTGCCAGCAGTTCCAAAGGGGCATCTCTTACATGGGAAGCTTTCTTT	CASSSKGASLTWEAFF
TRBV18	many	-	TRBJ1-1	TGTGCCAGCTCACCCGGACCCCCGAGTGAAGCTTTCTTT	CASSPGPPSEAFF
TRBV4-1	many	-	TRBJ2-4	TGCGCCAGTACAGAGATACTAGCCAAAAACATTCAGTACTTC	CASTEILAKNIQYF